The next 21 T cell receptor beta chains were all read from a single sample in a study of shared clonotypes between healthy human individuals. Produced via immunoSEQ multiplex PCR; TCRdb's table is partial and in-frame only. This sample has approximately 1,000,000 clones, with about 72% found just once. The sequenced sample was memory CD4+ T cells from PBMCs. Specified subset: CD45RA-negative fraction. The origin of the receptors is a man younger than 35 in good health. Some clones in this sample may be carry-over from other donors' samples.

This chain uses TRBV5-6 with TRBJ2-6; D may be TRBD1 (6 bases). CDR1 and CDR2 from the germline V gene are SGHDT and YYEEEE. V lost 3 bases and J 0 bases, leaving 16 bases between the germline ends. The CDR3 is made up of 18 amino acids. Here the CDR3 reads CASSYSRGRSSGANVLTF. The CDR3 DNA follows: TGTGCCAGCAGCTATTCCAGGGGCCGTAGCTCTGGGGCCAACGTCCTGACTTTC.

Remarks on this clone: In the same sample, other DNA sequences code for this CDR3. The rearrangement links TRBV18 to TRBJ2-7; the D gene is possibly TRBD1 (6 bases). V dropped 6 bases and J dropped 3 bases, with 9 bases sitting between them. The germline gives CDR1 KGHSH, CDR2 LQKENI. This CDR3 contains 12 residues. CDR3 nucleotides: TGTGCCAGCTCGCCGGACAGCTACGAGCAGTACTTC. Encoded protein: CASSPDSYEQYF.

Note on this clone: Germline is not matched at one junction end, which may reflect a read error. Other DNA variants within this sample encode the same CDR3. The V call is TRBV29-1, the J call TRBJ1-1, with unresolved D. Germline V gene sequence: CDR1 SQVTM, CDR2 ANQGSEA. This CDR3 has 13 residues. The CDR3 region is CSVVTSMNTEAFF. The CDR3 bases are TGCAGCGTTGTTACCTCTATGAACACTGAAGCTTTCTTC. Based on the CDR3 plus reference TRBV29-1 and TRBJ1-1, the full variable domain is SAVISQKPSRDICQRGTSLTIQCQVDSQVTMMFWYRQQPGQSLTLIATANQGSEATYESGFVIDKFPISRPNLTFSTLTVSNMSPEDSSIYLCSVVTSMNTEAFFGQGTRLTVV.

The CDR3, as DNA: TGCAGCGGTTCTACAGGGATAGAGACCCAGTACTTC. Its protein is CSGSTGIETQYF. The chain recombines TRBV29-1 with TRBJ2-5; D is possibly TRBD1 (6 bases). This CDR3 contains 12 residues. From germline, CDR1 is SQVTM and CDR2 ANQGSEA. Deletions cut 7 bases from V and 4 bases from J, with 13 bases between.

This clone was counted a few times. J is TRBJ2-1 and V is TRBV11-3; D gene ambiguous. Germline V gene data show CDR1 as SGHNT and CDR2 as YENEEA. This CDR3 has 16 amino acids. Trimming took 2 bases from V and 0 from J, leaving 11 bases between them. DNA for the CDR3: TGTGCCAGCAGCTTAAGATCCACGGTCTCCTACAATGAGCAGTTCTTC. This gives the protein CASSLRSTVSYNEQFF.

This clone was seen more than once but under ten times. V gene TRBV7-3 combines with J gene TRBJ1-1; 7 bases fit TRBD1. J gave up 1 base and V 5 bases, and 4 bases lay outside the gene matches. CDR1 and CDR2 from the germline V gene are SGHTA and FQGTGA. The CDR3 loop spans 14 amino acids. CDR3 region: CASSAQGTNTEAFF. In nucleotides, the CDR3 is TGTGCCAGCAGCGCACAGGGGACGAACACTGAAGCTTTCTTT.

The chain recombines TRBV7-9 with TRBJ1-1; the D is unclear. This CDR3 comprises 14 residues. Germline V gene data show CDR1 as SEHNR and CDR2 as FQNEAQ (reference sequence). V was cut by 6 bases and J by 4 bases, with 15 bases left in between. In DNA form, the CDR3 reads TGTGCCAGCAGAACCGACGGCTCGGTCACTGAAGCTTTCTTT. The encoded protein is CASRTDGSVTEAFF.

The gene calls are TRBV28 and TRBJ1-2, with D possibly TRBD1 on 5 matching bases. This CDR3 has 15 amino acids. In germline, CDR1 is MDHEN, CDR2 SYDVKM. V was trimmed by 3 bases and J by 5 bases, leaving 16 bases between them. Written as DNA, the CDR3 is TGTGCCAGCAGTTTCGCGGGGGGAGTTGTTTATGGCTACACCTTC. Translation: CASSFAGGVVYGYTF.

The chain joins TRBV7-9 to TRBJ1-3; D is possibly TRBD1 (6 bases). This CDR3 is built from 15 residues. Per the germline V gene, CDR1 is SEHNR and CDR2 is FQNEAQ (reference sequence). Trimming removed 1 base at V and 3 bases at J, with 10 bases between. CDR3 in DNA: TGTGCCAGCAGCTTAGTGGGGGGCGTTGGAAACACCATATATTTT. This gives the protein CASSLVGGVGNTIYF.

The chain carries TRBV25-1 and TRBJ1-3, with 7 bases matching TRBD1. Germline CDR1 and CDR2: MGHDK and SYGVNS. The length of the CDR3 is 16 residues. After removal of 7 bases from V and 1 base from J, the junction contained 10 bases not matched to a gene. The CDR3 reads CASMEAGGLSGNTIYF. CDR3 bases: TGTGCCAGCATGGAGGCAGGGGGTCTTTCTGGAAACACCATATATTTT.

The CDR3 region is CAISNAGLGTDTQYF. The CDR3 DNA sequence: TGTGCCATCAGTAATGCAGGGTTAGGAACAGATACGCAGTATTTT. The chain recombines TRBV10-3 with TRBJ2-3, with D perhaps matching TRBD1 (5 bases). Germline V gives CDR1 ENHRY, CDR2 SYGVKD. V was shortened by 5 bases and J by 3 bases, with 15 bases between the two germline ends. CDR3 length: 15 amino acids.

In DNA form, the CDR3 reads TGTGCCAGCAGCCAAGCCCAGGGACTCCTCACCGGGGAGCTGTTTTTT. Its translation: CASSQAQGLLTGELFF. V gene TRBV4-2 combines with J gene TRBJ2-2; D is possibly TRBD2 (6 bases). Germline lookup yields CDR1 LGHNA and CDR2 YNFKEQ. The CDR3 is made up of 16 amino acids. V lost 1 base, J lost 4 bases, and 13 bases lay in between.

The chain has TRBV6-1 and TRBJ2-5, with unresolved D. The CDR3 is made up of 14 amino acids. V lost 6 bases to trimming and J lost 3 bases, with 14 bases between them. CDR1 MNHNS and CDR2 SASEGT come from the germline V gene. The CDR3 coding sequence is TGTGCCAGCAGATTTTCGGTGGGCGAAGAGACCCAGTACTTC. Translated, it gives CASRFSVGEETQYF.

The chain is built from TRBV5-1 and TRBJ2-6; 7 bases fit TRBD1. The CDR3 runs to 15 residues. Germline V lookup: CDR1 SGHRS, CDR2 YFSETQ. Losses at the gene ends were 3 bases for V and 2 bases for J; bases not matched to a gene: 2. The CDR3 is CASSSTGAGANVLTF. The CDR3 DNA reads TGCGCCAGCAGCTCAACAGGGGCTGGGGCCAACGTCCTGACTTTC.

The gene calls are TRBV12-2 and TRBJ1-3; the D segment call TRBD1 is taken from the table without a DNA check. TRBV12-2 is noted as a pseudogene. The CDR3 contains 16 residues. CDR3 bases: TGTGCAAGTCGCTTACACAGTACTCCTTCTGGAAACACCATATATTTT. Translating it yields CASRLHSTPSGNTIYF.

The chain combines TRBV28 with TRBJ2-1; 12 nucleotides agree with TRBD2. V was pared by 5 bases and J by 0 bases, with 11 bases of the junction left unmatched. This CDR3 has 19 amino acids. The germline V gene encodes CDR1 MDHEN and CDR2 SYDVKM. The CDR3 region has the DNA TGTGCCAGCAGTACGCGAGGACTAGCGGGGCTCTACTCCTACAATGAGCAGTTCTTC. It translates to CASSTRGLAGLYSYNEQFF. The variable domain in full, with the rest retrieved from reference TRBV28 and TRBJ2-1, is DVKVTQSSRYLVKRTGEKVFLECVQDMDHENMFWYRQDPGLGLRLIYFSYDVKMKEKGDIPEGYSVSREKKERFSLILESASTNQTSMYLCASSTRGLAGLYSYNEQFFGPGTRLTVL.

The chain carries TRBV9 and TRBJ2-1, with 11 bases fitting TRBD2. Germline values: CDR1 SGDLS, CDR2 YYNGEE. The CDR3 runs 15 residues. Losses at the gene ends were 4 bases for V and 3 bases for J; bases not matched to a gene: 3. CDR3 sequence (DNA): TGTGCCAGCAGCACGACTAGCGGGGACTACAATGAGCAGTTCTTC. As protein: CASSTTSGDYNEQFF.

To note about this clone: The sample holds other DNA sequences that translate to the same CDR3. The J gene is TRBJ2-3, the V gene TRBV5-1; D call uncertain. CDR1 and CDR2 from the germline V gene are SGHRS and YFSETQ. The CDR3 length is 11 residues. V lost 0 bases to trimming and J lost 9 bases, with 5 bases between them. The CDR3 DNA follows: TGCGCCAGCAGCTTGGAAGGCACGCAGTATTTT. It yields the protein CASSLEGTQYF.

In this sample, this clone turned up a few times. The chain has TRBV7-2 and TRBJ1-2; the match to TRBD1 covers 8 bases. The CDR3 runs to 15 residues. The germline V gene encodes CDR1 SGHTA and CDR2 FQGNSA. J was trimmed by 0 bases and V by 4 bases; bases with no gene match: 4. DNA of the CDR3: TGTGCCAGCAGCTCCGGACAGGGCGCTAACTATGGCTACACCTTC. This sequence encodes CASSSGQGANYGYTF.

The rearrangement uses TRBV6-6 and TRBJ2-7; the match to TRBD2 covers 12 bases. CDR3 length: 14 amino acids. The germline V gene has CDR1 MNHNY and CDR2 SVGAGI (reference sequence). With 6 bases clipped from V and 6 bases from J, the junction kept 6 bases outside the gene matches. CDR3 nucleotide sequence: TGTGCCAGCAGATCGACTAGCGGGAGCTCCGAGCAGTACTTC. Translation: CASRSTSGSSEQYF.

The V call is TRBV29-1, the J call TRBJ2-7, with D tentatively TRBD1 (6 bases). CDR3 length: 13 amino acids. V was clipped by 4 bases and J by 0 bases, with 10 bases between them. CDR1 is SQVTM and CDR2 is ANQGSEA in the germline V gene. CDR3 DNA: TGCAGCGTTGGTCAGGACAGCTCCTACGAGCAGTACTTC. It codes for CSVGQDSSYEQYF.